This T cell receptor beta chain was captured by sequencing in a study of T cell responses to AZD1222 COVID-19 vaccine (dated by TCRdb to the early 2020s). Broadly, across the study: AZD1222 recipients given second doses at about 4 weeks or at about 12 weeks were pooled, since spike-specific TCR depth and breadth were not found to differ between the two schedules. A total of approximately 230 trial participants underwent TCR sequencing, of whom 200 to 220 received two doses of AZD1222 and about 25 received two doses of the MenACWY control vaccine. Trial participants were enrolled by age into 18-55, 56-69 and 70-plus year subgroups, with 148, 28 and 57 TCR-sequenced participants respectively. Beyond this particular receptor, the publication reports: Vaccine-associated CD4 TCRs spanned the whole spike protein, with dominant responses in regions 160-218 and 743-854. In the small 56-69-year group, the increase in depth fell short of significance, most likely because of low power. No day 14 peak-response samples were available, so repertoires were characterized only after the peak T cell response. Participants were mostly white British, with more females than males. The authors suggested clonal diversity may have been underestimated. Conclusions about previously exposed vaccinees are limited, since just a handful of AZD1222 recipients were seropositive for SARS-CoV-2 at baseline. Reportedly, almost half of the unique spike-specific TCRs recognized epitopes lying outside the regions that are mutated in the B.1.351 and B.1.1.7 variants. Spike-specific TCR breadth and depth rose significantly after two AZD1222 doses compared with day 0 and with MenACWY recipients.

As to this clone: The antigen this receptor binds is unknown. One base away there is no much larger clone; base qualities are not given.

The CDR3, from cysteine to phenylalanine, totals 15 residues. Only the CDR3 part of the read is kept: 45 bases, read in frame from the first base. The V end gives up 2 bases and the J end 4 bases, leaving 8 bases in the junction not matched to a gene. CDR1 is given as SGHVS and CDR2 as FQNEAQ, both from the germline V gene. The sample's time point label, decoded: baseline before first vaccination. Samples from vaccinated people were obtained from the UK trials COV001 and COV002, which included a single-blind randomized controlled phase 2/3 trial of AZD1222 (ChAdOx1 nCoV-19) in healthy adults. Trial participant PBMC samples were collected at day 0 and day 28 after the second dose for TCRbeta chain sequencing. The CDR3 regions of human TCRbeta chains were subjected to immunosequencing. As for the authors' bioinformatics: Repertoire TCRs were checked for matches against a reference library of SARS-CoV-2-specific TCRs that had been generated using the MIRA antigen-specificity platform. Breadth was defined as the fraction of unique TCRs that were SARS-CoV-2-associated, and depth was defined as the fraction of total T cells that were SARS-CoV-2-associated. Using the MIRA data, each spike-specific TCR was mapped to the spike region that the TCR reacts to and placed in a CD4 or CD8 class. Log10-transformed breadth and depth values were compared by one-way ANOVA with Sidak's multiple comparisons tests. Held by TCRdb, this immuneACCESS table contains in-frame sequences only and omits some clones. Under half of the omission traces to an unresolved V gene where checked; the cause of the rest is unknown. V and J calls and clone size are those listed in that table; D and trimming were worked out from the DNA. The sample table records 150,000 to 200,000 clones; around 93% of these occur just once. Roughly 9.2% of the sample lies in the top ten.

This clonotype was sampled from an adult in good health. The input for sequencing was peripheral blood, taken on day 0 of AZD1222 vaccination. This chain is built from TRBV7-8 and TRBJ2-7; 7 junctional bases match TRBD2. The CDR3 here reads CASSLLGLVRYEQYF. DNA sequence: TGTGCCAGCAGCTTACTCGGACTAGTGCGATACGAGCAGTACTTC.